This TCR beta chain was observed in a study of blood T cell repertoires in COVID-19. As processed by the authors: Estimates of nucleated cell counts were drawn from the amplification of reference gene primers. Clones were sequenced by immunoSEQ multiplex PCR, and TCRdb holds only the in-frame ones, with some missing. That table gives V, J and clone size, and the DNA gave D and trimming. Altogether 150,000 to 200,000 clones are present, over 75% being singletons, with the ten largest covering roughly 2.6%. After removal of 4 bases from V and 4 bases from J, the junction contained 15 bases not matched to a gene. This CDR3 is built from 17 residues. Germline V lookup: CDR1 SGHVS, CDR2 FQNEAQ.

The receptor was derived from a middle-aged man with active or convalescent COVID-19. V gene TRBV7-8 combines with J gene TRBJ1-2, with 7 bases lining up with TRBD1. The sequencing input was peripheral blood. The CDR3 reads CASSSAPHRGTGYGYTF. In DNA form, the CDR3 reads TGTGCCAGCAGCTCCGCCCCCCACAGGGGCACGGGCTATGGCTACACCTTC.